The T cell receptor beta chain described here comes from a study of OX40 agonist ivuxolimab in advanced cancers. Exclusion applied to patients with autoimmune disease history or systemic immunosuppression. This clone was recorded a few times. The antigen is unknown. The repertoire was sequenced with immunoSEQ multiplex PCR; TCRdb's copy has only in-frame clones and lacks some. Of 62,000 or so clones listed, around four fifths are singletons. V was shortened by 4 bases and J by 8 bases, with 15 bases between the two germline ends. Per the germline V gene, CDR1 is SGHKS and CDR2 is YYEKEE (reference sequence). CDR3 length: 14 residues. Study observations and caveats: The study did not work out the antigen specificity of the expanded peripheral T cells. Doses of 0.1 to 3.0 mg/kg were accompanied by clonal expansion of CD4+ and CD8+ blood T cells by week 6.

The sequencing here drew on CD4+ or CD8+ T cells sorted from blood, taken in a trial of the OX40 agonist ivuxolimab. This chain links TRBV5-5 with TRBJ1-4; TRBD1 might be the D (5 bases). The sequence derives from an adult with an advanced solid tumor such as melanoma, head and neck, liver or kidney cancer. CDR3 sequence reads: CASSPEGRHEKLFF. The CDR3 coding sequence is TGTGCCAGCAGCCCTGAGGGACGGCACGAAAAACTGTTTTTT.